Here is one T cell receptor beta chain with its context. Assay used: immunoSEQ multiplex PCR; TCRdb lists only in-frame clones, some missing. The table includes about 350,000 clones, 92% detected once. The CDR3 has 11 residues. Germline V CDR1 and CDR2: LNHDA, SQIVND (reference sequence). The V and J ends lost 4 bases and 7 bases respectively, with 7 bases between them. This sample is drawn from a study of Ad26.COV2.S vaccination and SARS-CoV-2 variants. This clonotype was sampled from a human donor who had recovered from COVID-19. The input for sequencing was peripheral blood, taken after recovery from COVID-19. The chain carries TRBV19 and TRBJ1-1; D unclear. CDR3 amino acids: CASSNGIEAFF. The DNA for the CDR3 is TGTGCCAGTAGTAATGGTATTGAAGCTTTCTTT.